Given below is one T cell receptor beta chain in context. The sample comes from a study of T cell changes during pregnancy in multiple sclerosis. TCRdb's table, derived via immunoSEQ multiplex PCR, lists solely in-frame clones and lacks some. The sample consists of some 41,000 clones, roughly 87% of them appearing once. CDR1 and CDR2 from the germline V gene are SGDLS and YYNGEE. V shed 0 bases and J 6 bases; nucleotides not matched to a gene: 6. The CDR3 contains 14 residues. The rearrangement joins TRBV9 to TRBJ2-7; TRBD1 matches 7 bases. The source is a female donor with multiple sclerosis, enrolled in a pregnancy study. Sequenced material: CD4+ T cells from peripheral blood mononuclear cells, taken after pregnancy. As DNA, the CDR3 is TGTGCCAGCAGCGTAGGGACAGGCACTCGCGAGCAGTACTTC. Amino acid sequence: CASSVGTGTREQYF.